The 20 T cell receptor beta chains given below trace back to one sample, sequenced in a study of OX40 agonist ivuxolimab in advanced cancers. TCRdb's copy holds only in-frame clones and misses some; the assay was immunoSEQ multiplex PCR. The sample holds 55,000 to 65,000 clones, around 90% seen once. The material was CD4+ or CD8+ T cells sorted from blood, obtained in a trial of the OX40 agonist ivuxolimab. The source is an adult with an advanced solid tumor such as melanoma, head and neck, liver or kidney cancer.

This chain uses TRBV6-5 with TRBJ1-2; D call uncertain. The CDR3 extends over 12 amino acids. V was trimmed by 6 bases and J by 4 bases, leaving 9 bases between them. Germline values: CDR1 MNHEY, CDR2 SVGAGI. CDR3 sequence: CASSPGSYGYTF. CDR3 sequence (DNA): TGTGCCAGCAGCCCCGGAAGCTATGGCTACACCTTC.

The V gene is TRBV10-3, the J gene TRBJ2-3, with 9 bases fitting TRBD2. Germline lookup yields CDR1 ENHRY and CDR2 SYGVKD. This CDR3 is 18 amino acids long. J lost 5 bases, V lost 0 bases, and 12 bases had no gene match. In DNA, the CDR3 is TGTGCCATCAGTGAGTCCTACCTGCCAAAGCGGGGGGAAGATACGCAGTATTTT. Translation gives CAISESYLPKRGEDTQYF.

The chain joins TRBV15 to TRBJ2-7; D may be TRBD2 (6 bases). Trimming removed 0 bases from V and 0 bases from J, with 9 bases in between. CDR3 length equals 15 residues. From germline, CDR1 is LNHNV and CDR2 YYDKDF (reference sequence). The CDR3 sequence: CATSRDGRDSYEQYF. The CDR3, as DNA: TGTGCCACCAGCAGAGATGGGCGGGACTCCTACGAGCAGTACTTC.

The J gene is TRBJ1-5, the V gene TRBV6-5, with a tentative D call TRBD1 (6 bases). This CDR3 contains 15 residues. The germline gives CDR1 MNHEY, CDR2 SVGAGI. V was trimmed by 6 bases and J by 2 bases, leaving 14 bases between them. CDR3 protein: CASRSDRNGNQPQHF. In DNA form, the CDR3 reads TGTGCCAGCAGATCCGACAGGAACGGCAATCAGCCCCAGCATTTT.

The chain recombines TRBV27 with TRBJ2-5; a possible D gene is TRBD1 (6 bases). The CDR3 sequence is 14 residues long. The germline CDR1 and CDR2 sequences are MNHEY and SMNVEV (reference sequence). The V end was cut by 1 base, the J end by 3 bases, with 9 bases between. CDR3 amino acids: CASSLFYREETQYF. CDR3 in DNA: TGTGCCAGCAGTTTATTTTACAGGGAAGAGACCCAGTACTTC.

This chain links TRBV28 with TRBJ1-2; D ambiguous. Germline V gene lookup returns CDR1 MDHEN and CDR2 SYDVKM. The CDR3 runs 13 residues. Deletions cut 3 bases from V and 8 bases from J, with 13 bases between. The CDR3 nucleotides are TGTGCCAGCAGTTTCGCGGGGAAGGAGGGCTACACCTTC. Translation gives CASSFAGKEGYTF.

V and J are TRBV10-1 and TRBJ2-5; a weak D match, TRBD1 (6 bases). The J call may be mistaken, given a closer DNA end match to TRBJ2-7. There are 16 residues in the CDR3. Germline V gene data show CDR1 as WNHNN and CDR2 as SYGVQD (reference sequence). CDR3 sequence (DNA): TGCGCCAGCACCTCCGGGCTACAGGGAAGAGGTTACGAGCAGTACTTC. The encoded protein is CASTSGLQGRGYEQYF.

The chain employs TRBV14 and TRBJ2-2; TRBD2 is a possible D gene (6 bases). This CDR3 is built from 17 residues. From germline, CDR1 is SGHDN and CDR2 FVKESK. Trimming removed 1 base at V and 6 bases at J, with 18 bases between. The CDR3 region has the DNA TGTGCCAGCAGCCAAGTAGGCGGGGTGCGGGACGCCGGGGAGCTGTTTTTT. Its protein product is CASSQVGGVRDAGELFF. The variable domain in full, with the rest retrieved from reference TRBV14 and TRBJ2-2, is EAGVTQFPSHSVIEKGQTVTLRCDPISGHDNLYWYRRVMGKEIKFLLHFVKESKQDESGMPNNRFLAERTGGTYSTLKVQPAELEDSGVYFCASSQVGGVRDAGELFFGEGSRLTVL.

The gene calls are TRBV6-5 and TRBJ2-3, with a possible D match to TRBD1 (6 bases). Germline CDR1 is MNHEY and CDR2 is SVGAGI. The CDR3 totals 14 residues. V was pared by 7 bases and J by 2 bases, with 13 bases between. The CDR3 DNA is TGTGCCAGCACCTGGGGACAAGACACAGATACGCAGTATTTT. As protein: CASTWGQDTDTQYF.

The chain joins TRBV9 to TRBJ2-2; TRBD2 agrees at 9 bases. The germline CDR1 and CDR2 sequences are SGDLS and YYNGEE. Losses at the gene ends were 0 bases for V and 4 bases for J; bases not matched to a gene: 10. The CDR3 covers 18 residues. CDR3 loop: CASSVVFLAGSRTGELFF. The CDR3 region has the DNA TGTGCCAGCAGCGTAGTGTTCCTAGCGGGGAGCCGCACCGGGGAGCTGTTTTTT.

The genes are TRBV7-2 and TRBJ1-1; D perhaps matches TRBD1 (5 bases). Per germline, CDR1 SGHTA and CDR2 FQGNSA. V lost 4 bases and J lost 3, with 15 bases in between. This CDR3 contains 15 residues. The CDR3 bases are TGTGCCAGCAGCTCCCACGGGGGTATATACACTGAAGCTTTCTTT. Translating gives CASSSHGGIYTEAFF.

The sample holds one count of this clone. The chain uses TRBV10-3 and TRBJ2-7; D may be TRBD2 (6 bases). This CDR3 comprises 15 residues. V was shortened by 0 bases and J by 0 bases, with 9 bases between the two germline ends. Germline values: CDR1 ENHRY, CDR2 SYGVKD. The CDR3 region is CAISESAGPSYEQYF. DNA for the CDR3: TGTGCCATCAGTGAGTCTGCGGGACCCTCCTACGAGCAGTACTTC.

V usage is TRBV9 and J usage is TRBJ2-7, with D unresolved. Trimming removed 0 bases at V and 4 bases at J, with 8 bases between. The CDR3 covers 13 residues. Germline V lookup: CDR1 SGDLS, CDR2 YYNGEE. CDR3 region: CASSVDLGYEQYF. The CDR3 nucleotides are TGTGCCAGCAGCGTAGATTTGGGTTACGAGCAGTACTTC. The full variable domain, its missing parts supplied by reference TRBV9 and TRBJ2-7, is DSGVTQTPKHLITATGQRVTLRCSPRSGDLSVYWYQQSLDQGLQFLIQYYNGEERAKGNILERFSAQQFPDLHSELNLSSLELGDSALYFCASSVDLGYEQYFGPGTRLTVT.

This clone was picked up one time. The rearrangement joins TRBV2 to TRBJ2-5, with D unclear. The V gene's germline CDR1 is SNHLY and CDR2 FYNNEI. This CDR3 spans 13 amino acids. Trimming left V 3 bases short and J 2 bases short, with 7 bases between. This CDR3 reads CASSDDGQETQYF. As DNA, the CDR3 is TGTGCCAGCAGTGACGACGGTCAAGAGACCCAGTACTTC.

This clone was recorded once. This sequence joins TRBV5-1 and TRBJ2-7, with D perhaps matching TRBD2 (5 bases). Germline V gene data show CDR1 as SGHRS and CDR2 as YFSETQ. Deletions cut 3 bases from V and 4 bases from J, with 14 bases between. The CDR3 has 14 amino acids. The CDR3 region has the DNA TGCGCCAGCAGCTATTCTATAGGCGGGTACGAGCAGTACTTC. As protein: CASSYSIGGYEQYF.

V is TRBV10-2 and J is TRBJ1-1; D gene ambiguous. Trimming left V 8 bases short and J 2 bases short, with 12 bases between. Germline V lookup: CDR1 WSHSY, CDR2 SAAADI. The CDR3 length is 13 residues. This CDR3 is CASAWTANTEAFF. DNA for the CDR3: TGCGCCAGCGCTTGGACCGCTAACACTGAAGCTTTCTTT.

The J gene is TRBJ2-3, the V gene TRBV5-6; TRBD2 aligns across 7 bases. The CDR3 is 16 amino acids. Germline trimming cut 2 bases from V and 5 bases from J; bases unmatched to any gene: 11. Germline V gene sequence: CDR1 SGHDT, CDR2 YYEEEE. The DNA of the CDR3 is TGTGCCAGCAGCTTCAGGGTAACTACGGGGGGAGATACGCAGTATTTT. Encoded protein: CASSFRVTTGGDTQYF.

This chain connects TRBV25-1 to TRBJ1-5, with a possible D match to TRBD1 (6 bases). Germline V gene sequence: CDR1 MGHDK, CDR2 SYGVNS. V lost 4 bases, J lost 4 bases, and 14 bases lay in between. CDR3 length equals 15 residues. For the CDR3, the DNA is TGTGCCAGCAGTGCAACAGGGCTAATGAATCAGCCCCAGCATTTT. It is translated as CASSATGLMNQPQHF.

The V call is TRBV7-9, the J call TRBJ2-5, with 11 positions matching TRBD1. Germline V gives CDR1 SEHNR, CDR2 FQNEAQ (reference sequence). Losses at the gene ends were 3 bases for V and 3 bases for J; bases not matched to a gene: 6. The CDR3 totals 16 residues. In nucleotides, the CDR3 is TGTGCCAGCAGCTTGGGGGACAGGGGGATGGAAGAGACCCAGTACTTC. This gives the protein CASSLGDRGMEETQYF.

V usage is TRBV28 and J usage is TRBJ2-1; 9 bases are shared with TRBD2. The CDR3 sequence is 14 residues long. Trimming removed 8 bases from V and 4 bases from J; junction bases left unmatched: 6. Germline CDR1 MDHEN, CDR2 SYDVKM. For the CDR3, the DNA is TGTGCCAGCCGCGGGCGGGGGGGATACAATGAGCAGTTCTTC. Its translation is CASRGRGGYNEQFF.